Each of the 20 T cell receptor beta chains below was sequenced from the same sample in a study of shared clonotypes between healthy human individuals. Produced via immunoSEQ multiplex PCR; TCRdb's table is partial and in-frame only. Altogether roughly 2,000,000 clones are present, just over 90% being singletons, with the ten largest covering about 1.6%. The naive CD8 population came from CD45RO-negative cells selected for CCR7, without terminally differentiated effector memory CD45RA+ cells. Sample: naive CD8+ T cells from PBMCs. Source of these receptors: a young man in good health. Some clones in this sample may be carry-over from other donors' samples.

The rearrangement links TRBV11-2 to TRBJ2-7, with a weak D call TRBD1 (5 bases). This CDR3 comprises 15 residues. V was pared by 1 base and J by 0 bases, with 10 bases between. Germline V gives CDR1 SGHAT, CDR2 FQNNGV. CDR3 DNA: TGTGCCAGCAGCTTAGGCAGGGCCCTCTCCTACGAGCAGTACTTC. Residues: CASSLGRALSYEQYF.

The chain has TRBV27 and TRBJ1-2, with TRBD1 matching 7 bases. Germline CDR1 reads MNHEY; CDR2 reads SMNVEV (reference sequence). With 9 bases clipped from V and 2 bases from J, the junction kept 9 bases outside the gene matches. The CDR3 covers 14 residues. CDR3 DNA sequence: TGTGCCAGTAAACGGGACAGCCGAAACTATGGCTACACCTTC. Protein product: CASKRDSRNYGYTF.

The chain combines TRBV5-6 with TRBJ2-1; TRBD2 is a possible D gene (5 bases). Trimming left V 3 bases short and J 4 bases short, with 11 bases between. This CDR3 has 14 amino acids. CDR1 is SGHDT and CDR2 is YYEEEE in the germline V gene. The CDR3 DNA follows: TGTGCCAGCAGCTCCTTAGCGACTTACAATGAGCAGTTCTTC. Translated: CASSSLATYNEQFF.

Concerning this clone itself: The identical CDR3 is also encoded by other nucleotide sequences in the sample. The gene calls are TRBV7-8 and TRBJ1-1; D remains ambiguous. Trimming removed 5 bases from V and 1 base from J, with 8 bases in between. The CDR3 runs to 13 residues. CDR1 SGHVS and CDR2 FQNEAQ come from the germline V gene. The CDR3 coding sequence is TGTGCCAGCAGCCCCCGACAGAACACTGAAGCTTTCTTT. Amino acid sequence: CASSPRQNTEAFF.

The rearrangement uses TRBV9 and TRBJ2-5; D tentatively fits TRBD1 or TRBD2 (6 bases each). This CDR3 comprises 16 residues. Germline loops: CDR1 SGDLS, CDR2 YYNGEE. Trimming stripped 4 bases from V and 1 base from J, with 17 bases between. CDR3 in DNA: TGTGCCAGCAGCCCAGGAGGGGGACCCATCCAAGAGACCCAGTACTTC. Translated, it gives CASSPGGGPIQETQYF.

V and J are TRBV27 and TRBJ2-3, with 11 bases matching TRBD2. Per the germline V gene, CDR1 is MNHEY and CDR2 is SMNVEV (reference sequence). After removal of 5 bases from V and 11 bases from J, the junction contained 15 bases not matched to a gene. This CDR3 contains 16 residues. The CDR3 sequence is CASSLGTSGQKGGQYF. Written as DNA, the CDR3 is TGTGCCAGCAGTCTTGGGACTAGCGGCCAAAAGGGGGGGCAGTATTTT.

The rearrangement joins TRBV25-1 to TRBJ2-3; tentatively, D is TRBD1 or TRBD2 (5 bases each). CDR3 length: 15 residues. The V end was cut by 1 base, the J end by 9 bases, with 17 bases between. Germline V gene lookup returns CDR1 MGHDK and CDR2 SYGVNS. The CDR3 DNA is TGTGCCAGCAGTGAATCAGTCCGCCTAGGGGACACGCAGTATTTT. As protein: CASSESVRLGDTQYF. Variable domain in full (rest from reference TRBV25-1 and TRBJ2-3): EADIYQTPRYLVIGTGKKITLECSQTMGHDKMYWYQQDPGMELHLIHYSYGVNSTEKGDLSSESTVSRIRTEHFPLTLESARPSHTSQYLCASSESVRLGDTQYFGPGTRLTVL.

This clone was picked up one time. The chain joins TRBV7-9 to TRBJ2-5; D might be TRBD2 (6 bases). This CDR3 region has 15 residues. Germline lookup yields CDR1 SEHNR and CDR2 FQNEAQ (reference sequence). The V end was cut by 1 base, the J end by 2 bases, with 11 bases between. The CDR3 loop is CASSLGAGTQETQYF. In nucleotides, the CDR3 is TGTGCCAGCAGCTTAGGCGCGGGAACTCAAGAGACCCAGTACTTC.

The genes are TRBV13 and TRBJ1-4, with a weak D call TRBD1 (5 bases). This CDR3 has 15 residues. The germline V gene has CDR1 PRHDT and CDR2 FYEKMQ (reference sequence). V was shortened by 2 bases and J by 5 bases, with 12 bases between the two germline ends. This chain's CDR3 is CASSLRDGKNEKLFF. The CDR3 nucleotides are TGTGCCAGCAGCTTAAGGGACGGGAAAAATGAAAAACTGTTTTTT.

This chain joins TRBV7-3 and TRBJ2-1; TRBD2 aligns across 10 bases. Germline lookup yields CDR1 SGHTA and CDR2 FQGTGA. The CDR3 length is 16 residues. The trim removed 5 bases at V and 5 bases at J, leaving 9 bases unmatched. CDR3 residues: CASSPKSGRADNEQFF. DNA for the CDR3: TGTGCCAGCAGCCCCAAAAGCGGGAGGGCCGACAATGAGCAGTTCTTC.

The chain combines TRBV18 with TRBJ1-2; 9 nucleotides align to TRBD1. The length of the CDR3 is 16 residues. CDR1 is KGHSH, CDR2 LQKENI, per germline. V trimming: 3 bases; J trimming: 2 bases; junction bases outside the gene matches: 7. The CDR3: CASSPPRGQGNYGYTF. CDR3 sequence (DNA): TGTGCCAGCTCACCTCCGAGGGGACAGGGAAACTATGGCTACACCTTC.

V is TRBV27 and J is TRBJ1-2, with 7 bases aligning to TRBD1. In germline, CDR1 is MNHEY, CDR2 SMNVEV (reference sequence). Germline trimming cut 5 bases from V and 4 bases from J; bases unmatched to any gene: 10. The CDR3 consists of 15 residues. CDR3 amino acids: CASSLRQGPSYGYTF. DNA of the CDR3: TGTGCCAGCAGTCTGCGACAGGGTCCCTCCTATGGCTACACCTTC.

J is TRBJ2-1 and V is TRBV7-9; D uncertain. Germline-derived CDR1 and CDR2 are SEHNR and FQNEAQ (reference sequence). V lost 3 bases and J lost 6, with 9 bases in between. The CDR3 extends over 13 amino acids. CDR3 coding DNA: TGTGCCAGCAGCTTGAATGCGGTCAATGAGCAGTTCTTC. This gives the protein CASSLNAVNEQFF.

J is TRBJ1-2 and V is TRBV27; 7 bases map to TRBD1. The CDR3 sequence is 15 residues long. The V and J ends lost 3 bases and 8 bases, in that order; junction bases with no gene match: 12. In germline, CDR1 is MNHEY, CDR2 SMNVEV (reference sequence). For the CDR3, the DNA is TGTGCCAGCAGTTTCGAGTCTAGGGGGCTAGGGGGCTACACCTTC. This translates into CASSFESRGLGGYTF.

The chain couples TRBV9 to TRBJ2-3, with a possible D match to TRBD2 (7 bases). This CDR3 spans 16 amino acids. Germline-derived CDR1 and CDR2 are SGDLS and YYNGEE. V was clipped by 3 bases and J by 3 bases, with 17 bases between them. CDR3 in DNA: TGTGCCAGCAGCGCCTTTGGGGGGGGCGGTACAGATACGCAGTATTTT. As protein: CASSAFGGGGTDTQYF.

The chain carries TRBV15 and TRBJ1-2; 12 bases are shared with TRBD1. Losses at the gene ends were 3 bases for V and 3 bases for J; bases not matched to a gene: 8. Germline lookup yields CDR1 LNHNV and CDR2 YYDKDF (reference sequence). The CDR3 covers 17 residues. Here the CDR3 reads CATSSRDRGPEYYGYTF. CDR3 nucleotides: TGTGCCACCAGCAGTAGGGACAGGGGGCCGGAGTACTATGGCTACACCTTC.

The rearrangement joins TRBV28 to TRBJ1-4; D possibly corresponds to TRBD1 (5 bases). Germline CDR1 is MDHEN and CDR2 is SYDVKM. V was cut by 7 bases and J by 8 bases, with 20 bases left in between. The CDR3 is made up of 15 amino acids. The DNA of the CDR3 is TGTGCCAGCACCGGGAGGGTGTCAGGGCGGGAAAAACTGTTTTTT. Residues: CASTGRVSGREKLFF.

This CDR3 reads CASSGGWNQPQHF. Here the CDR3 DNA reads TGTGCCAGCAGCGGGGGTTGGAATCAGCCCCAGCATTTT. The chain has TRBV7-6 and TRBJ1-5, with a weak D call TRBD1 (5 bases). The CDR3 extends over 13 amino acids. Between the trimmed V and J ends, which lost 5 bases and 4 bases, there was a span of 9 bases. CDR1 is SGHVS and CDR2 is FNYEAQ in the germline V gene.

Concerning this clone itself: The identical CDR3 is also encoded by other nucleotide sequences in the sample. The J gene is TRBJ1-3, the V gene TRBV5-1; D ambiguous. This CDR3 region has 11 residues. Germline V CDR1 and CDR2: SGHRS, YFSETQ. V lost 7 bases and J 0 bases, leaving 2 bases between the germline ends. CDR3 sequence (DNA): TGCGCCAGCTCCTCTGGAAACACCATATATTTT. Its protein is CASSSGNTIYF.

The chain couples TRBV19 to TRBJ2-7; possibly TRBD1 for D (7 bases). Germline V gene sequence: CDR1 LNHDA, CDR2 SQIVND (reference sequence). Trimming stripped 7 bases from V and 6 bases from J, with 19 bases between. The CDR3 totals 14 residues. CDR3 in DNA: TGTGCCAGTACCCAGTCAGGGGGGACTGGCGAGCAGTACTTC. It yields the protein CASTQSGGTGEQYF.